These 27 T cell receptor beta chains came from one sample sequenced in a study of T cells after yellow fever vaccination. From the 5' RACE reads, TCRdb called clonotypes with MiXCR, one entry per CDR3 protein. This table holds 400,000 to 450,000 distinct CDR3 sequences, approximately 19% found once. Sequencing was performed on PBMCs, taken before the yellow fever booster vaccination. The receptors derive from a man aged 18 to 29 who received the YFV17D yellow fever vaccine.

The table lists this clonotype with a few counts. The chain carries TRBV6-2 or TRBV6-3 and TRBJ1-5, with 8 bases identical to TRBD1. The germline CDR1 and CDR2 sequences are MNHEY and SVGEGT. After removal of 6 bases from V and 4 bases from J, the junction contained 5 bases not matched to a gene. This CDR3 has 14 residues. This chain's CDR3 is CASSRTGRNQPQHF. CDR3 nucleotide sequence: TGTGCCAGCAGCCGGACAGGGAGGAATCAGCCCCAGCATTTT.

This clonotype was detected only once. The chain couples TRBV20-1 to TRBJ2-3; no reliable D call. Trimming stripped 0 bases from V and 0 bases from J, with 10 bases between. Germline assignment: CDR1 DFQATT and CDR2 SNEGSKA (reference sequence). The CDR3 sequence is 15 residues long. The CDR3 DNA follows: TGCAGTGCTAGAGATTTCCAGGAGAGCACAGATACGCAGTATTTT. This translates into CSARDFQESTDTQYF.

This chain links TRBV20-1 with TRBJ2-7; TRBD1 aligns across 11 bases. The length of the CDR3 is 14 residues. The ends lost 5 bases at V and 5 bases at J; junction bases unmatched: 8. CDR1 DFQATT and CDR2 SNEGSKA come from the germline V gene (reference sequence). The CDR3 nucleotides read TGCAGTGCTCGAACCGGGACAGGGGGAGACGAGCAGTACTTC. Protein: CSARTGTGGDEQYF.

This chain connects TRBV7-2 to TRBJ2-5, with D maybe TRBD1 (6 bases). Germline CDR1 reads SGHTA; CDR2 reads FQGNSA. V was cut by 7 bases and J by 3 bases, with 15 bases left in between. The CDR3 length is 14 residues. CDR3 sequence reads: CASKLGYREETQYF. CDR3 nucleotides: TGTGCCAGCAAGCTCGGTTACAGGGAAGAGACCCAGTACTTC. The entire variable domain, with the rest obtained from reference TRBV7-2 and TRBJ2-5, is as follows: GAGVSQSPSNKVTEKGKDVELRCDPISGHTALYWYRQSLGQGLEFLIYFQGNSAPDKSGLPSDRFSAERTGGSVSTLTIQRTQQEDSAVYLCASKLGYREETQYFGPGTRLLVL.

This clonotype has a handful of counts. The genes are TRBV7-2 and TRBJ1-1; a possible D gene is TRBD1 (5 bases). Germline V gives CDR1 SGHTA, CDR2 FQGNSA. The length of the CDR3 is 14 residues. V gave up 8 bases and J gave up 0 bases, with 13 bases separating them. The CDR3, as DNA: TGTGCCAGCGGGGGGGGAATTCTGAACACTGAAGCTTTCTTT. It is translated as CASGGGILNTEAFF.

The rearrangement uses TRBV4-1 and TRBJ1-4; a possible D gene is TRBD1 (6 bases). V gave up 4 bases and J gave up 7 bases, with 16 bases separating them. The CDR3 consists of 15 residues. Germline CDR1 reads MGHRA; CDR2 reads YSYEKL. The CDR3 spells CASSRSTGVSEKLFF. The CDR3 DNA reads TGCGCCAGCAGCCGATCGACAGGAGTTAGTGAAAAACTGTTTTTT.

This clonotype was counted a few times. The chain is built from TRBV20-1 and TRBJ2-5; no definite D call. CDR1 DFQATT and CDR2 SNEGSKA come from the germline V gene (reference sequence). This CDR3 has 14 residues. V was pared by 0 bases and J by 2 bases, with 10 bases between. CDR3: CSARDVALQETQYF. The CDR3 DNA is TGCAGTGCTAGAGATGTAGCCCTTCAAGAGACCCAGTACTTC.

This clonotype was counted only a few times. The chain has TRBV20-1 and TRBJ2-7; 12 nucleotides match TRBD2. Germline V gene sequence: CDR1 DFQATT, CDR2 SNEGSKA (reference sequence). This CDR3 is built from 15 residues. The J segment lost 3 bases and the V segment lost 2 bases, leaving 5 bases of the junction unmatched. The CDR3 loop reads CSARRLAGGHYEQYV. In DNA form, the CDR3 reads TGCAGTGCTAGACGTCTAGCGGGGGGGCACTACGAGCAGTACGTC.

The V and J genes are TRBV6-2 or TRBV6-3 and TRBJ2-3, with a tentative D call TRBD1 (6 bases). This CDR3 is 14 amino acids long. Trimming took off 6 bases at V and 1 base at J, with 11 bases between the two ends. The germline V gene encodes CDR1 MNHEY and CDR2 SVGEGT. This CDR3 is CASRPGQRTDTQYF. The CDR3 DNA sequence: TGTGCCAGCAGACCGGGACAACGCACAGATACGCAGTATTTT.

This clonotype was seen more than once but under ten times. The chain has TRBV10-3 and TRBJ2-3; 7 bases are a match to TRBD1. The V and J ends lost 2 bases and 7 bases, in that order; junction bases with no gene match: 9. CDR1 is ENHRY, CDR2 SYGVKD, per germline. CDR3 length: 15 residues. Here the CDR3 reads CAISETGDLVNTQYF. In DNA form, the CDR3 reads TGTGCCATCAGTGAGACAGGGGATTTGGTGAATACGCAGTATTTT.

The chain has TRBV2 and TRBJ1-6; D may be TRBD1 (5 bases). Trimming took 4 bases from V and 11 from J, leaving 15 bases between them. This CDR3 has 14 amino acids. Germline CDR1 reads SNHLY; CDR2 reads FYNNEI. The CDR3 sequence is CASSGTTQEAPLHF. As DNA, the CDR3 is TGTGCCAGCAGTGGGACAACCCAGGAGGCACCCCTCCACTTT.

The chain recombines TRBV7-9 with TRBJ1-1, with 8 bases aligning to TRBD1. CDR3 length equals 14 residues. V lost 1 base and J lost 7; bases outside the gene matches: 5. Germline-derived CDR1 and CDR2 are SEHNR and FQNEAQ (reference sequence). Here the CDR3 DNA reads TGTGCCAGCAGCTTAGGGTTGGGGACAGGTGAAGCTTTCTTT. The encoded protein is CASSLGLGTGEAFF. Complete variable domain (other parts from reference TRBV7-9 and TRBJ1-1): DTGVSQNPRHKITKRGQNVTFRCDPISEHNRLYWYRQTLGQGPEFLTYFQNEAQLEKSRLLSDRFSAERPKGSFSTLEIQRTEQGDSAMYLCASSLGLGTGEAFFGQGTRLTVV.

This clonotype came up a few times. The rearrangement joins TRBV5-6 to TRBJ2-1; D gene ambiguous. Trimming took 4 bases from V and 7 from J, leaving 6 bases between them. Germline CDR1 SGHDT, CDR2 YYEEEE. The CDR3 is 11 amino acids. The chain's CDR3 is CASSRVNEQFF. The DNA for the CDR3 is TGTGCCAGCAGCAGGGTAAATGAGCAGTTCTTC.

The chain has TRBV12-3 or TRBV12-4 and TRBJ1-1, with 7 bases that match TRBD1. The CDR3 sequence is 13 residues long. The V segment lost 8 bases and the J segment 1 base; nucleotides outside the gene matches: 4. This CDR3 is CASVRGENTEAFF. CDR3 nucleotide sequence: TGTGCCAGCGTCAGGGGGGAGAACACTGAAGCTTTCTTT.

This clonotype was seen once. For the CDR3, the DNA is TGTGCCAGCAGCCCCTACATGGATAGGGGCAATCAGCCCCAGCATTTT. The encoded protein is CASSPYMDRGNQPQHF. V usage is TRBV7-6 and J usage is TRBJ1-5, with no clear D. Between the trimmed V and J ends, which lost 5 bases and 2 bases, there was a span of 16 bases. The CDR3 has 16 residues. Germline V gene sequence: CDR1 SGHVS, CDR2 FNYEAQ.

This chain connects TRBV28 to TRBJ1-2; D ambiguous. This CDR3 spans 14 amino acids. In germline, CDR1 is MDHEN, CDR2 SYDVKM. Trimming shortened V by 3 bases and J by 8 bases, and 16 bases separated the two germline ends. CDR3 DNA sequence: TGTGCCAGCAGTTTCGGTAGCGGCCCAAAGGGCTACACCTTC. Translated, it gives CASSFGSGPKGYTF.

V usage is TRBV6-5 and J usage is TRBJ2-3, with unresolved D. The CDR3 is 15 amino acids. Trimming shortened V by 6 bases and J by 1 base, and 14 bases separated the two germline ends. Germline CDR1 MNHEY, CDR2 SVGAGI. CDR3 sequence: CASRPRLGGTDTQYF. The CDR3 DNA follows: TGTGCCAGCAGACCCCGACTGGGCGGCACAGATACGCAGTATTTT.

This clonotype was observed a handful of times. The rearrangement uses TRBV4-3 and TRBJ1-6; no clear D gene. The germline V and J ends were trimmed by 3 bases and 7 bases, with 16 bases remaining between them. CDR3 length: 16 amino acids. The germline gives CDR1 LGHNA, CDR2 YSLEER. In DNA, the CDR3 is TGCGCCAGCAGCCAGACCCGGAGAAGGAGAAATTCACCCCTCCACTTT. It encodes CASSQTRRRRNSPLHF.

In this sample, this clonotype turned up a few times. The V gene is TRBV10-3, the J gene TRBJ2-5; D is ambiguous. V gave up 3 bases and J gave up 4 bases, with 9 bases separating them. Germline-derived CDR1 and CDR2 are ENHRY and SYGVKD. This CDR3 region has 13 residues. The CDR3 DNA is TGTGCCATCAGTGATGGAAACCTAGAGACCCAGTACTTC. Translation: CAISDGNLETQYF.

The chain couples TRBV29-1 to TRBJ2-7, with D hard to call. Trimming took off 5 bases at V and 2 bases at J, with 7 bases between the two ends. Germline lookup yields CDR1 SQVTM and CDR2 ANQGSEA. This CDR3 comprises 11 residues. CDR3 DNA sequence: TGCAGCGTTCTGTTGCCCTACGAGCAGTACTTC. Amino acids: CSVLLPYEQYF.

J is TRBJ2-1 and V is TRBV7-2; D gene unclear. The ends were cut back, 2 bases at V and 8 bases at J, with 7 bases in the middle. The CDR3 consists of 12 residues. CDR1 is SGHTA and CDR2 is FQGNSA in the germline V gene. CDR3 protein: CASSLQEDEQFF. CDR3 sequence (DNA): TGTGCCAGCAGCTTACAGGAAGATGAGCAGTTCTTC.

This clonotype was seen only a few times. The rearrangement uses TRBV7-9 and TRBJ2-5, with 10 bases fitting TRBD1. Germline assignment: CDR1 SEHNR and CDR2 FQNEAQ (reference sequence). The CDR3 runs 16 residues. Trimming at V came to 3 bases and at J to 5 bases, leaving 9 bases not matched to a gene. The chain's CDR3 is CASSFSDRGLYETQYF. DNA for the CDR3: TGTGCCAGCAGCTTCTCCGACAGGGGGCTCTATGAGACCCAGTACTTC.

The gene calls are TRBV7-6 and TRBJ2-3; 10 nucleotides align to TRBD2. This CDR3 region has 16 residues. Per germline, CDR1 SGHVS and CDR2 FNYEAQ. J gave up 2 bases and V 5 bases, and 7 bases lay outside the gene matches. CDR3 in DNA: TGTGCCAGCAGCCCCGTAGCGGGGGGATTCACAGATACGCAGTATTTT. It encodes CASSPVAGGFTDTQYF.

The sample holds a few counts of this clonotype. The J gene is TRBJ2-1, the V gene TRBV12-3 or TRBV12-4; weak D call: TRBD2 (5 bases). This CDR3 is 14 amino acids long. V lost 6 bases and J 4 bases, leaving 13 bases between the germline ends. DNA for the CDR3: TGTGCCAGCAGCGGAGGAGGAGATTACAATGAGCAGTTCTTC. As protein: CASSGGGDYNEQFF.

This clonotype was detected a few times. The chain employs TRBV29-1 and TRBJ1-3; 11 nucleotides line up with TRBD1. The junction had 4 bases not matched to a gene; V was cut back by 5 bases and J by 4 bases. Germline V gene lookup returns CDR1 SQVTM and CDR2 ANQGSEA. This CDR3 spans 14 amino acids. This chain's CDR3 is CSVTDRGPGNTIYF. The CDR3 DNA reads as TGCAGCGTTACGGACAGGGGGCCGGGAAACACCATATATTTT.

This clonotype turned up a few times. The V gene is TRBV10-3, the J gene TRBJ2-6; TRBD1 might be the D (5 bases). V was cut by 2 bases and J by 3 bases, with 11 bases left in between. This CDR3 region has 16 residues. CDR1 and CDR2 from the germline V gene are ENHRY and SYGVKD. CDR3 protein: CAISEAGSGGANVLTF. The DNA for the CDR3 is TGTGCCATCAGTGAGGCAGGGTCTGGTGGGGCCAACGTCCTGACTTTC.

V and J are TRBV6-5 and TRBJ1-5; 10 bases align to TRBD1. The CDR3 covers 15 residues. The V gene end was trimmed by 6 bases and the J gene end by 3 bases; junction bases not matched to a gene: 5. The germline gives CDR1 MNHEY, CDR2 SVGAGI. In DNA form, the CDR3 reads TGTGCCAGCAGGCCCGGGACAGGGGTCAATCAGCCCCAGCATTTT. It yields the protein CASRPGTGVNQPQHF.